This T cell receptor (beta chain) was observed in a study of blood T cells in healthy people across ages. Study observations and caveats: While age rose, TCR beta diversity per million T cells dropped in a roughly linear way. Both naive CD4+ cell counts and diversity were greater in long-lived donors than in aged donors.

At least ten counts were recorded for this clonotype. Antigen: not known. A sample-barcoded 5' primer and a J-beta primer mix were used in a second PCR of roughly 7 to 11 cycles. CDR3-containing paired-end reads numbering at least 2.5 million came from each sample. Via MiXCR, TCRdb re-called the 5' RACE reads, giving one row per CDR3 protein. The sample lists roughly 1.6 million distinct CDR3 sequences, around 36% seen once, with roughly 12% in the top ten. The CDR3 length is 13 residues. V shed 6 bases and J shed 6 bases, with 13 bases lying between them. Per the germline V gene, CDR1 is LGHNA and CDR2 is YNFKEQ.

Sequencing was carried out using blood. This sequence was found in a woman aged 30 to 39 in good health. The rearrangement uses TRBV4-2 and TRBJ2-3; D remains unclear. The CDR3 DNA sequence: TGTGCCAGCAGACGCCCCTCCGAGGATACGCAGTATTTT. Translation gives CASRRPSEDTQYF.